These T cell receptor beta chains were read from a single sample in a study of T cell responses to AZD1222 COVID-19 vaccine. Method: immunoSEQ multiplex PCR; TCRdb's copy keeps in-frame clones and lacks some. This table holds about 97,000 clones, 80% to 90% found once. Source: peripheral blood, taken 28 days after the second AZD1222 dose. The receptor set was obtained from an adult who received the AZD1222 COVID-19 vaccine. Both conserved end residues are part of each CDR3. Each record gives: D gene, V gene, clone size, J gene, CDR3 DNA, CDR3 protein. A D gene is named only where the DNA matches it firmly. For some rows the clone size is stated as once, few or many, or as a class when expanded; others skip it.

d_gene: -; v_gene: TRBV7-2; abundance: -; j_gene: TRBJ2-4; CDR3nt: TGTGCCAGCAGCTTGAATCCCAAAAACATTCAGTACTTC; CDR3aa: CASSLNPKNIQYF
d_gene: TRBD1; v_gene: TRBV29-1; abundance: -; j_gene: TRBJ1-2; CDR3nt: TGCAGCGCACGGACAGGGGGCGCGAACTATGGCTACACCTTC; CDR3aa: CSARTGGANYGYTF
d_gene: TRBD1; v_gene: TRBV9; abundance: few; j_gene: TRBJ2-1; CDR3nt: TGTGCCAGCAGCTACGGACAGGCACTATACAATGAGCAGTTCTTC; CDR3aa: CASSYGQALYNEQFF
d_gene: TRBD1; v_gene: TRBV7-3; abundance: -; j_gene: TRBJ2-1; CDR3nt: TGTGCCAGCAGCCTAACAGGGGCTGGCAATGAGCAGTTCTTC; CDR3aa: CASSLTGAGNEQFF
d_gene: -; v_gene: TRBV18; abundance: -; j_gene: TRBJ1-1; CDR3nt: TGTGCCAGCTCACCCCCTGGGGGGGCTGCCGTCACTGAAGCTTTCTTT; CDR3aa: CASSPPGGAAVTEAFF
d_gene: TRBD1; v_gene: TRBV28; abundance: -; j_gene: TRBJ1-3; CDR3nt: TGTGCCAGCAGTTTACTTTCAGGACAGGGCTCTGGAAACACCATATATTTT; CDR3aa: CASSLLSGQGSGNTIYF
d_gene: -; v_gene: TRBV6-2/TRBV6-3; abundance: -; j_gene: TRBJ2-7; CDR3nt: TGTGCCAGCAGTTACGGACTATCCTACGAGCAGTACTTC; CDR3aa: CASSYGLSYEQYF
d_gene: -; v_gene: TRBV27; abundance: -; j_gene: TRBJ1-3; CDR3nt: TGTGCCAGCAGTTTATTCCGGGGGCCCTTCTCCATATATTTT; CDR3aa: CASSLFRGPFSIYF
d_gene: -; v_gene: TRBV19; abundance: -; j_gene: TRBJ2-7; CDR3nt: TGTGCCAGTAGTCCCAATCGTGACAGGCCCTACGAGCAGTACTTC; CDR3aa: CASSPNRDRPYEQYF
d_gene: -; v_gene: TRBV19; abundance: -; j_gene: TRBJ1-1; CDR3nt: TGTGCCAGTACCCACGGACTCGGAGCTGAAGCTTTCTTT; CDR3aa: CASTHGLGAEAFF
d_gene: -; v_gene: TRBV11-2; abundance: -; j_gene: TRBJ1-2; CDR3nt: TGTGCCAGCAGCCGAGGGGTGGGGCGGGGCCGGGGCCTTGGCTACACCTTC; CDR3aa: CASSRGVGRGRGLGYTF
d_gene: -; v_gene: TRBV7-9; abundance: -; j_gene: TRBJ1-1; CDR3nt: TGTGCCAGCAGCCGCTCGGTCCTGAACACTGAAGCTTTCTTT; CDR3aa: CASSRSVLNTEAFF
d_gene: -; v_gene: TRBV11-2; abundance: -; j_gene: TRBJ2-7; CDR3nt: TGTGCCAGCAGGCGCCCCGAACAGGGAAGCGAGCAGTACTTC; CDR3aa: CASRRPEQGSEQYF